This note documents a single T cell receptor beta chain sequence. Its target is not known. The authors produced TCR alpha and TCR beta cDNA libraries with sample barcodes and UMIs by 5'RACE using constant-segment primers. TCRdb recomputed calls from the 5' RACE reads with MiXCR, one row per CDR3 protein. The sample has some 48,000 distinct CDR3 sequences, roughly 12% seen once. V shed 5 bases, J shed 2 bases, and the junction held 3 bases outside the gene matches. The length of the CDR3 is 14 residues. CDR1 is LNHNV and CDR2 is YYDKDF in the germline V gene (reference sequence). The data were taken from a study of T-cell memory formation after mild COVID-19. Findings and caveats of the study: The authors did not confirm SARS-CoV-2 specificity of second-wave clones peaking day 37.

The sample was PBMCs or a T cell subset sorted from them (not recorded which). This chain links TRBV15 with TRBJ2-3, with 8 nucleotides matching TRBD2. The origin of this receptor is a young man who had mild COVID-19 (a few samples of this study predate the infection). Cell type and time point are not known. The CDR3 region is CATSGGGLTDTQYF. The CDR3 nucleotides read TGTGCCACCAGCGGCGGGGGGCTCACAGATACGCAGTATTTT.